This is a list of T cell receptor beta chains from one sample in a study of cytomegalovirus exposure and HLA in healthy donors. TCRdb's copy holds only in-frame clones and misses some; the assay was immunoSEQ multiplex PCR. The sample lists about 100,000 clones, approximately 78% seen once, with 0.7% to 0.85% in the top ten. The sequenced material came from PBMCs. Every receptor here comes from a woman aged 60-75 years in good health and CMV-seronegative. The CDR3 runs from the conserved cysteine through the conserved F or W. The D gene is left open where the match is weak. Clone size is given for some rows only: seen once, a few or many times, or a class if the clone is expanded.

size,D,V,J,CDR3,DNA
-,TRBD2,TRBV2,TRBJ2-7,CASSAPSGVGEQYF,TGTGCCAGCAGCGCCCCTAGCGGGGTGGGCGAGCAGTACTTC
-,TRBD2,TRBV5-4,TRBJ2-1,CASSLVASGYNEQFF,TGTGCCAGCAGCTTGGTGGCTAGCGGCTACAATGAGCAGTTCTTC
-,-,TRBV4-1,TRBJ1-2,CASSQEEGTVNGYTF,TGCGCCAGCAGCCAAGAGGAGGGCACAGTCAATGGCTACACCTTC
once,-,TRBV6-5,TRBJ1-3,CASSRTGSSGNTIYF,TGTGCCAGCAGTCGAACAGGGTCCTCTGGAAACACCATATATTTT
-,TRBD1,TRBV10-2,TRBJ2-1,CASSPGQGYNEQFF,TGCGCCAGCAGTCCGGGACAGGGGTACAATGAGCAGTTCTTC
-,-,TRBV10-2,TRBJ2-7,CASSELLGASYEQYF,TGCGCCAGCAGTGAGCTCTTGGGGGCCTCCTACGAGCAGTACTTC
-,TRBD2,TRBV27,TRBJ2-2,CASRRIAGGGNTGELFF,TGTGCCAGCAGACGTATAGCGGGAGGGGGGAACACCGGGGAGCTGTTTTTT
once,TRBD2,TRBV5-1,TRBJ2-3,CASTSVAGTTDTQYF,TGCGCCAGCACTTCGGTAGCGGGGACCACAGATACGCAGTATTTT
-,-,TRBV5-1,TRBJ2-5,CASSPDSSETQYF,TGCGCCAGCAGCCCGGACAGTTCAGAGACCCAGTACTTC
-,-,TRBV12-1,TRBJ2-3,CASSFVAGGSGGSSDTQYF,-
once,-,TRBV12-5,TRBJ2-7,CASGLVLKEGEQYF,TGTGCTAGTGGTTTGGTGCTGAAAGAGGGCGAGCAGTACTTC
few,-,TRBV4-3,TRBJ1-1,CASSQDFDIKVAFF,TGCGCCAGCAGCCAAGATTTCGACATAAAGGTGGCTTTCTTT
-,TRBD2,TRBV2,TRBJ2-3,CASSAGLAGTDTQYF,TGTGCCAGCAGTGCAGGACTAGCAGGCACAGATACGCAGTATTTT
-,TRBD1,TRBV19,TRBJ2-6,CASSIPGQGASGANVLTF,TGTGCCAGTAGTATCCCCGGACAGGGGGCTTCCGGGGCCAACGTCCTGACTTTC
-,-,TRBV4-3,TRBJ2-5,CASSQDSGYQETQYF,TGCGCCAGCAGCCAAGATTCGGGGTACCAAGAGACCCAGTACTTC
-,TRBD1,TRBV6-5,TRBJ1-2,CASRPGGAGYGYTF,TGTGCCAGCAGGCCAGGGGGCGCGGGCTATGGCTACACCTTC
-,TRBD2,TRBV5-6,TRBJ2-3,CASSPLSGGWTDTQYF,TGTGCCAGCAGCCCATTGAGCGGGGGGTGGACAGATACGCAGTATTTT
few,TRBD1,TRBV6-6,TRBJ1-4,CASSYYREQGAQKLFF,TGTGCCAGCAGTTACTACAGAGAACAGGGGGCACAAAAACTGTTTTTT
-,-,TRBV20-1,TRBJ1-4,CSAWNREKLFF,TGCAGTGCTTGGAACAGAGAAAAACTGTTTTTT
-,-,TRBV5-5,TRBJ2-2,CASSFPRTGELFF,TGTGCCAGCAGCTTCCCGCGGACCGGGGAGCTGTTTTTT